These 32 T cell receptor beta chains originate from one sample sequenced in a study of T cells after yellow fever vaccination (dated by TCRdb to between 2018 and 2020). The treatment or condition label, read with the paper, signifies: live attenuated yellow fever vaccine strain. Preparation of the library involved 5' RACE. TCRdb names Illumina HiSeq 2500 as the instrument used. TCRdb reprocessing: public reads trimmed at Q25 with fastp, clones called with MiXCR, in-frame beta chains kept. When rows share a CDR3 protein, they turn into one entry using the most common DNA and genes. This sample lists approximately 510,000 distinct CDR3 sequences; 21% were detected once. Clones ranked in the top ten supply roughly a sixth of the sample. Sequenced material: PBMCs, taken 21 days after the first yellow fever vaccination. The receptors here all came from a man aged 18 to 29 who received the YFV17D yellow fever vaccine.

The chain recombines TRBV27 with TRBJ2-3, with a possible D match to TRBD1 (6 bases). This CDR3 region has 13 residues. Germline values: CDR1 MNHEY, CDR2 SMNVEV (reference sequence). Between the trimmed V and J ends, which lost 4 bases and 5 bases, there was a span of 10 bases. The DNA of the CDR3 is TGTGCCAGCAGTTACAGGGAAGGAGATACGCAGTATTTT. It specifies CASSYREGDTQYF.

The chain couples TRBV7-6 to TRBJ2-3; a weak D match, TRBD2 (5 bases). This CDR3 has 14 residues. Germline loops: CDR1 SGHVS, CDR2 FNYEAQ. Trimming pared 3 bases from V and 2 bases from J, leaving 9 bases between. DNA of the CDR3: TGTGCCAGCAGCTTTGAAGCGGACACAGATACGCAGTATTTT. Translation: CASSFEADTDTQYF. Using reference TRBV7-6 and TRBJ2-3 for the parts outside the CDR3, the full variable domain is GAGVSQSPRYKVTKRGQDVALRCDPISGHVSLYWYRQALGQGPEFLTYFNYEAQQDKSGLPNDRFSAERPEGSISTLTIQRTEQRDSAMYRCASSFEADTDTQYFGPGTRLTVL.

This clonotype was counted a few times. The rearrangement joins TRBV4-1 to TRBJ2-1; the D gene is possibly TRBD2 (6 bases). Per germline, CDR1 MGHRA and CDR2 YSYEKL. Trimming shortened V by 2 bases and J by 0 bases, and 14 bases separated the two germline ends. The CDR3 sequence is 17 residues long. The CDR3 sequence is CASSQNPPGSSYNEQFF. CDR3 DNA: TGCGCCAGCAGCCAAAATCCGCCCGGGAGCTCCTACAATGAGCAGTTCTTC.

This clonotype was seen at least ten times. This chain joins TRBV7-2 and TRBJ1-6; 9 bases match TRBD1. The CDR3 consists of 16 residues. Germline loops: CDR1 SGHTA, CDR2 FQGNSA. V was clipped by 5 bases and J by 5 bases; unmatched bases: 7. The CDR3 loop is CASSPPGTGNNSPLHF. CDR3 in DNA: TGTGCCAGCAGCCCTCCCGGGACAGGGAATAATTCACCCCTCCACTTT. Combining the CDR3 with reference TRBV7-2 and TRBJ1-6 gives the whole variable domain GAGVSQSPSNKVTEKGKDVELRCDPISGHTALYWYRQSLGQGLEFLIYFQGNSAPDKSGLPSDRFSAERTGGSVSTLTIQRTQQEDSAVYLCASSPPGTGNNSPLHFGNGTRLTVT.

This clonotype was detected only a few times. The chain joins TRBV9 to TRBJ2-1; possible D gene TRBD1, 6 bases. The ends were cut back, 0 bases at V and 7 bases at J, with 23 bases in the middle. The CDR3 sequence is 18 residues long. The germline V gene has CDR1 SGDLS and CDR2 YYNGEE. The chain's CDR3 is CASSVGPGPGTRRNEQFF. CDR3 sequence (DNA): TGTGCCAGCAGCGTAGGCCCCGGGCCAGGGACAAGGAGGAATGAGCAGTTCTTC. The full variable domain, its missing parts supplied by reference TRBV9 and TRBJ2-1, is DSGVTQTPKHLITATGQRVTLRCSPRSGDLSVYWYQQSLDQGLQFLIQYYNGEERAKGNILERFSAQQFPDLHSELNLSSLELGDSALYFCASSVGPGPGTRRNEQFFGPGTRLTVL.

J is TRBJ2-7 and V is TRBV5-1; 8 bases match TRBD1. With 4 bases clipped from V and 1 base from J, the junction kept 22 bases outside the gene matches. The germline CDR1 and CDR2 sequences are SGHRS and YFSETQ. CDR3 length: 20 residues. CDR3: CASSAHPETGDIFWSYEQYV. The CDR3 DNA sequence: TGCGCCAGCAGCGCCCATCCGGAGACAGGGGACATTTTTTGGTCCTACGAGCAGTACGTC.

The V gene is TRBV6-2 or TRBV6-3, the J gene TRBJ2-5; D might be TRBD2 (6 bases). This CDR3 spans 14 amino acids. In germline, CDR1 is MNHEY, CDR2 SVGEGT. V lost 6 bases and J 5 bases, leaving 16 bases between the germline ends. CDR3 sequence: CASSPLGLSETQYF. For the CDR3, the DNA is TGTGCCAGCAGCCCTTTGGGACTCTCCGAGACCCAGTACTTC.

A few counts support this clonotype. The gene calls are TRBV27 and TRBJ2-5; either TRBD1 or TRBD2 may supply D (6 bases each). V was pared by 8 bases and J by 5 bases, with 15 bases between. Germline CDR1 is MNHEY and CDR2 is SMNVEV (reference sequence). CDR3 size: 13 residues. In nucleotides, the CDR3 is TGTGCCAGCCATCCGACAGGAGGGGAGACCCAGTACTTC. Its protein product is CASHPTGGETQYF.

The J gene is TRBJ1-1, the V gene TRBV5-4; maybe TRBD1 (5 bases). The CDR3 extends over 14 amino acids. The germline gives CDR1 SGHNT, CDR2 YYREEE (reference sequence). Trimming shortened V by 2 bases and J by 7 bases, and 15 bases separated the two germline ends. CDR3 sequence reads: CASSFREGSGEAFF. In DNA form, the CDR3 reads TGTGCCAGCAGCTTTAGGGAGGGGAGTGGTGAAGCTTTCTTT.

This clonotype was recorded at least ten times. V is TRBV11-2 and J is TRBJ1-2; D uncertain. Germline-derived CDR1 and CDR2 are SGHAT and FQNNGV. The V gene lost 3 bases and the J gene lost 1 base, with 3 bases spanning the gap. This CDR3 is 12 amino acids long. DNA for the CDR3: TGTGCCAGCAGCTTTAGTAACTATGGCTACACCTTC. Translation gives CASSFSNYGYTF. The variable domain in full, completed from reference TRBV11-2 and TRBJ1-2, reads EAGVAQSPRYKIIEKRQSVAFWCNPISGHATLYWYQQILGQGPKLLIQFQNNGVVDDSQLPKDRFSAERLKGVDSTLKIQPAKLEDSAVYLCASSFSNYGYTFGSGTRLTVV.

The table lists this clonotype with many counts. This sequence joins TRBV4-3 and TRBJ2-4; D is unresolved. The CDR3 contains 14 residues. Germline values: CDR1 LGHNA, CDR2 YSLEER. V lost 2 bases to trimming and J lost 5 bases, with 10 bases between them. The CDR3 DNA follows: TGCGCCAGCAGCCAAAACTGGGTCGAAAACATTCAGTACTTC. Its translation: CASSQNWVENIQYF.

This clonotype was counted a few times. The rearrangement joins TRBV4-3 to TRBJ2-6; D remains unclear. Germline-derived CDR1 and CDR2 are LGHNA and YSLEER. V lost 5 bases and J lost 2, with 4 bases in between. This CDR3 spans 13 amino acids. CDR3 DNA sequence: TGCGCCAGCAGCGGCCCTGGGGCCAACGTCCTGACTTTC. Translation: CASSGPGANVLTF.

This clonotype was detected many times. This chain joins TRBV6-2 or TRBV6-3 and TRBJ2-1, with D possibly being TRBD1 (6 bases). This CDR3 spans 16 amino acids. Trimming took 4 bases from V and 7 from J, leaving 20 bases between them. Germline CDR1 MNHEY, CDR2 SVGEGT. The CDR3: CASSSPFGGSGNEQFF. In nucleotides, the CDR3 is TGTGCCAGCAGTTCCCCATTTGGGGGCTCGGGAAATGAGCAGTTCTTC.

CDR3 nucleotide sequence: TGTGCCAGCAGCTCGGACCCGCTAGCGGCTAGCACAGATACGCAGTATTTT. It yields the protein CASSSDPLAASTDTQYF. The chain couples TRBV7-2 to TRBJ2-3; 7 bases are shared with TRBD2. The CDR3 is 17 amino acids. V lost 4 bases and J lost 0; bases outside the gene matches: 10. Germline V gene lookup returns CDR1 SGHTA and CDR2 FQGNSA.

This clonotype was seen more than once but under ten times. The chain couples TRBV20-1 to TRBJ2-1, with a possible D match to TRBD1 (6 bases). The CDR3 is 15 amino acids. V was pared by 0 bases and J by 4 bases, with 13 bases between. CDR1 and CDR2 from the germline V gene are DFQATT and SNEGSKA (reference sequence). The CDR3 sequence: CSARDLGTPYNEQFF. Here the CDR3 DNA reads TGCAGTGCTAGAGATTTAGGGACACCTTACAATGAGCAGTTCTTC.

The chain joins TRBV12-3 or TRBV12-4 to TRBJ1-4; 10 bases fit TRBD1. V lost 5 bases to trimming and J lost 3 bases; unmatched junction nucleotides: 6. This CDR3 has 16 amino acids. The CDR3 nucleotides read TGTGCCAGCAGTCCGGACAGGGGGTCGGCTAATGAAAAACTGTTTTTT. Amino acid sequence: CASSPDRGSANEKLFF.

V gene TRBV20-1 combines with J gene TRBJ2-1; either TRBD1 or TRBD2 may supply D (5 bases each). CDR3 length: 14 amino acids. Trimming shortened V by 3 bases and J by 0 bases, and 9 bases separated the two germline ends. The germline gives CDR1 DFQATT, CDR2 SNEGSKA (reference sequence). CDR3 sequence reads: CSARDTSSYNEQFF. The CDR3 DNA reads as TGCAGTGCTAGGGACACTAGCTCCTACAATGAGCAGTTCTTC.

The chain carries TRBV7-2 and TRBJ1-4, with no clear D. V shed 1 base and J shed 7 bases, with 10 bases lying between them. Germline V gene lookup returns CDR1 SGHTA and CDR2 FQGNSA. The CDR3 spans 14 residues. The DNA of the CDR3 is TGTGCCAGCAGCTTAGGCTATTCGAGTGAAAAACTGTTTTTT. Its translation: CASSLGYSSEKLFF.

This clonotype occurred a few times. The chain combines TRBV7-2 with TRBJ1-4; 9 nucleotides align to TRBD1. Germline-derived CDR1 and CDR2 are SGHTA and FQGNSA. V lost 2 bases and J lost 11; bases outside the gene matches: 3. The CDR3 is made up of 13 amino acids. The CDR3 is CASSLRTGDKLFF. The CDR3 nucleotides read TGTGCCAGCAGCTTAAGGACAGGGGATAAACTGTTTTTT.

The chain combines TRBV5-4 with TRBJ1-2; 8 bases line up with TRBD1. Per germline, CDR1 SGHNT and CDR2 YYREEE (reference sequence). CDR3 length: 15 amino acids. Trimming at V came to 2 bases and at J to 8 bases, leaving 11 bases not matched to a gene. CDR3 amino acids: CASSLVGQGEGGYTF. The CDR3 nucleotides read TGTGCCAGCAGCTTAGTAGGACAGGGAGAGGGCGGCTACACCTTC.

This clonotype was observed a handful of times. The V call is TRBV6-5, the J call TRBJ2-2; no definite D call. Looked up from germline, CDR1 is MNHEY and CDR2 is SVGAGI. The CDR3 consists of 14 residues. The V gene lost 4 bases and the J gene lost 5 bases, with 11 bases spanning the gap. The CDR3 nucleotides read TGTGCCAGCAGTTTTACAGTCCCTACCGGGGAGCTGTTTTTT. It yields the protein CASSFTVPTGELFF.

V is TRBV27 and J is TRBJ2-5; 7 bases fit TRBD2. After removal of 4 bases from V and 4 bases from J, the junction contained 6 bases not matched to a gene. The CDR3 runs 14 residues. The germline gives CDR1 MNHEY, CDR2 SMNVEV (reference sequence). CDR3 loop: CASSSLAGVETQYF. CDR3 nucleotides: TGTGCCAGCAGTTCGTTGGCGGGGGTAGAGACCCAGTACTTC.

The chain carries TRBV23-1 and TRBJ2-3; D could derive from TRBD1 or TRBD2 (5 bases each). TRBV23-1 is reported as an ORF; its role is uncertain. The CDR3 runs 14 residues. Deletions cut 6 bases from V and 6 bases from J, with 16 bases between. CDR3 in DNA: TGCGCCAGCAGGCCATCGGGGCTGAAGGATACGCAGTATTTT. Translating gives CASRPSGLKDTQYF.

This clonotype was found many times. V usage is TRBV4-2 and J usage is TRBJ2-1, with D unclear. The CDR3 spans 15 residues. V was shortened by 0 bases and J by 0 bases, with 6 bases between the two germline ends. Germline V gives CDR1 LGHNA, CDR2 YNFKEQ. The CDR3 spells CASSQDDGSYNEQFF. CDR3 nucleotides: TGTGCCAGCAGCCAAGATGACGGCTCCTACAATGAGCAGTTCTTC.

This clonotype has just a few counts. The J gene is TRBJ2-7, the V gene TRBV3-1; D not certain. The CDR3 runs 13 residues. The germline V gene has CDR1 LGHDT and CDR2 YNNKEL (reference sequence). V lost 5 bases, J lost 2 bases, and 10 bases lay in between. DNA of the CDR3: TGTGCCAGCAGCGGACGGTCTCCCTACGAGCAGTACTTC. Protein: CASSGRSPYEQYF.

This clonotype was seen more than once but under ten times. This rearrangement joins TRBV11-2 to TRBJ2-2; no clear D. The V gene lost 6 bases and the J gene lost 5 bases, with 19 bases spanning the gap. The CDR3 contains 16 residues. CDR1 and CDR2 (germline): SGHAT, FQNNGV. The CDR3, as DNA: TGTGCCAGCAGAAAGCCGGGTTTGAGGATAACCGGGGAGCTGTTTTTT. Translation gives CASRKPGLRITGELFF.

This clonotype showed up just a few times. The CDR3 coding sequence is TGTGCCACCAGCAGAGATCAAAGGAACACTGAAGCTTTCTTT. It specifies CATSRDQRNTEAFF. The rearrangement joins TRBV15 to TRBJ1-1; no reliable D call. Germline CDR1 reads LNHNV; CDR2 reads YYDKDF (reference sequence). Trimming took off 0 bases at V and 1 base at J, with 6 bases between the two ends. The CDR3 loop spans 14 amino acids. Full variable domain (remainder filled in from reference TRBV15 and TRBJ1-1): DAMVIQNPRYQVTQFGKPVTLSCSQTLNHNVMYWYQQKSSQAPKLLFHYYDKDFNNEADTPDNFQSRRPNTSFCFLDIRSPGLGDTAMYLCATSRDQRNTEAFFGQGTRLTVV.

The rearrangement uses TRBV7-9 and TRBJ1-1, with D possibly matching TRBD1 (5 bases). Trimming left V 5 bases short and J 1 base short, with 17 bases between. From germline, CDR1 is SEHNR and CDR2 FQNEAQ (reference sequence). The CDR3 runs to 16 residues. DNA for the CDR3: TGTGCCAGCAGCAGAGGGGTATACAGACAGAACACTGAAGCTTTCTTT. As protein: CASSRGVYRQNTEAFF.

This clonotype was picked up a small number of times. This chain joins TRBV4-2 and TRBJ2-1; D is possibly TRBD1 or TRBD2 (6 bases each). This CDR3 comprises 16 residues. Per germline, CDR1 LGHNA and CDR2 YNFKEQ. V shed 2 bases and J shed 0 bases, with 11 bases lying between them. The CDR3 sequence: CASSQITGASYNEQFF. CDR3 nucleotides: TGTGCCAGCAGCCAAATTACGGGGGCCTCCTACAATGAGCAGTTCTTC.

The chain employs TRBV7-8 and TRBJ2-7, with D tentatively TRBD2 (6 bases). The CDR3 has 16 residues. Germline CDR1 reads SGHVS; CDR2 reads FQNEAQ. V gave up 5 bases and J gave up 5 bases, with 22 bases separating them. CDR3 loop: CASSLLPTGTGDEQYF. DNA for the CDR3: TGTGCCAGCAGCCTCCTTCCTACCGGGACGGGGGACGAGCAGTACTTC.

Concerning this clonotype: Relative to the germline gene, one junction end is altered; a read error may explain this. The CDR3 DNA is TGCGCCAGCAGCTTAGGTAGTAACTATGGCTACACCTTC. This encodes CASSLGSNYGYTF. The chain combines TRBV12-3 or TRBV12-4 with TRBJ1-2; no clear D. This CDR3 is built from 13 residues.

This clonotype was observed a few times. The chain recombines TRBV15 with TRBJ2-3; 8 bases match TRBD2. The V segment lost 2 bases and the J segment 1 base; nucleotides outside the gene matches: 2. There are 15 residues in the CDR3. In germline, CDR1 is LNHNV, CDR2 YYDKDF (reference sequence). CDR3 sequence: CATSRKLAGTDTQYF. DNA of the CDR3: TGTGCCACCAGCAGAAAACTAGCGGGCACAGATACGCAGTATTTT.